This T cell receptor (beta chain) comes out of a study of cytomegalovirus exposure and HLA in healthy donors. The CDR3 runs 14 residues. V was clipped by 6 bases and J by 3 bases, with 14 bases between them. CDR1 and CDR2 from the germline V gene are ENHRY and SYGVKD. This clone was picked up a small number of times. Its antigen is unidentified. Study-level results: For most TCR beta V segments, an earlier analysis put the productive rate at about 87% or about 30% of the time. Serostatus for CMV was the only available immune exposure information. In a later analysis, more than 15,000 TCR beta sequences were associated with HLA alleles at 0.05 false discovery rate.

The PCR contained 60 Vbeta and 13 Jbeta primers. Only in-frame clones appear in the TCRdb table, and some are missing; sequencing was by immunoSEQ multiplex PCR. The sample shows some 130,000 clones, around 85% of them seen only once. The V gene is TRBV10-3, the J gene TRBJ1-2; weak D call: TRBD1 (5 bases). The sequence was collected from a woman between 45 and 65 years old in good health and CMV-seropositive. Sequenced: PBMCs. CDR3 amino acids: CAISRRGEDYGYTF. The CDR3 DNA follows: TGTGCCATCAGCCGCCGGGGGGAGGACTATGGCTACACCTTC.